This is a list of T cell receptor beta chains from one sample in a study of blood T cell repertoires in COVID-19. Method: immunoSEQ multiplex PCR; TCRdb's copy keeps in-frame clones and lacks some. The table lists some 130,000 clones, about 91% of them singletons. The specimen was peripheral blood. The receptor source for this set is a man in his fifties with acute or convalescent COVID-19. The CDR3 runs from the conserved cysteine through the conserved F or W. D genes are given only for firm matches. Size is stated for part of the rows, as once, few or many counts, or as a class when the clone is expanded.

clone_size	d_call	j_call	v_call	cdr3_nt	cdr3_aa
-	-	TRBJ1-2	TRBV6-6	TGTGCCAGCAGTTACTCGGACAGCTATGGCTACACCTTC	CASSYSDSYGYTF
-	TRBD1	TRBJ1-2	TRBV10-3	TGTGCCATCACCGAGACAGGGAGAGGTGGAGGCTACACCTTC	CAITETGRGGGYTF
-	-	TRBJ1-3	TRBV12-3/TRBV12-4	TGTGCCAGCAGTTTAGGAACCAGGGATACCATATATTTT	CASSLGTRDTIYF
-	-	TRBJ1-1	TRBV21-1	TGTGCCAGCAGCGACCCAGAAAGGAGAGACAGGCACTGTTTAATGCCTGAAGCTTTCTTT	CASSDPERRDRHCLMPEAFF
-	-	TRBJ2-6	TRBV5-6	TGTGCCAGCAGCTTGCGCGGATCTGGGGCCAACGTCCTGACTTTC	CASSLRGSGANVLTF
-	TRBD1	TRBJ1-5	TRBV6-2/TRBV6-3	TGTGCCAGCAGTTACCCGGACAGGGGAGGAGGGCAGCCCCAGCATTTT	CASSYPDRGGGQPQHF
-	TRBD1	TRBJ1-6	TRBV5-6	TGTGCCAGCAGCAATAATCCCGGGACAGGGAATTCACCCCTCCACTTT	CASSNNPGTGNSPLHF
-	TRBD2	TRBJ2-3	TRBV5-1	TGCGCCAGCAGCTTGGTGGGACTAGCGGGGGGAAGCACAGATACGCAGTATTTT	CASSLVGLAGGSTDTQYF
-	TRBD2	TRBJ2-2	TRBV30	TGTGCCTGGAGAAGGGCTAGCGGGGGGGCCACCGGGGAGCTGTTTTTT	CAWRRASGGATGELFF
-	TRBD2	TRBJ2-3	TRBV5-1	TGCGCCAGCAGCTTGGGGGCGACTAGCGGGAGGACCCCGTACACAGATACGCAGTATTTT	CASSLGATSGRTPYTDTQYF
-	-	TRBJ1-5	TRBV6-2/TRBV6-3	TGTGCCAGCAGCCGGGGGAGGGGATATAGCAATCAGCCCCAGCATTTT	CASSRGRGYSNQPQHF
-	-	TRBJ1-1	TRBV19	TGTGCCAGCAGGGAAGGGGATCAAAAAGCTTTCTTT	CASREGDQKAFF
-	-	TRBJ2-7	TRBV29-1	TGCAGCGTCCCTGCCCCGGGAATCCTCCGGCAGTACTTC	CSVPAPGILRQYF
-	-	TRBJ2-1	TRBV5-1	TGCGCCAGCAGCTGGGCGGGACAGACCTACAATGAGCAGTTCTTC	CASSWAGQTYNEQFF
-	-	TRBJ1-2	TRBV6-5	TGTGCCAGCAGTTATAGGAGCTTCCCCTATGGCTACACCTTC	CASSYRSFPYGYTF
once	TRBD1	TRBJ2-7	TRBV15	TGTGCCACCAGCAGAAAGGGACAGGACCAGTACTTC	CATSRKGQDQYF
-	TRBD1	TRBJ1-2	TRBV5-8	TGTGCCAGCAGCCACCGAAGGGGACAGGGGTTCCTGCAAAACTATGGCTACACCTTC	CASSHRRGQGFLQNYGYTF
-	-	TRBJ1-5	TRBV24-1	TGTGCCACCAGTGATTTCAGGAATCAGCCCCAGCATTTT	CATSDFRNQPQHF
-	-	TRBJ1-5	TRBV28	TGTGCCAGCAGCCTAACTGGAGGAGTACAGAAGCCCCAGCATTTT	CASSLTGGVQKPQHF
-	TRBD2	TRBJ2-1	TRBV2	TGTGCCAGCAGCGTGACTAGCGGGAGTGTCAGTGAGCAGTTCTTC	CASSVTSGSVSEQFF
-	TRBD1	TRBJ1-2	TRBV7-3	TGTGCCAGCAGCGGGTCCGACAGGGGTGTCTATGGCTACACCTTC	CASSGSDRGVYGYTF
-	-	TRBJ2-4	TRBV11-2	TGTGCCAGCAGCTCAAGACTAGCCAAAAACATTCAGTACTTC	CASSSRLAKNIQYF
-	TRBD1	TRBJ2-3	TRBV5-1	TGCGCCAGCAGCATGACAGGGGGCGGGGATACGCAGTATTTT	CASSMTGGGDTQYF
-	-	TRBJ1-1	TRBV11-3	TGTGCCAGCAGCCCTACAGGGAACACTGAAGCTTTCTTT	CASSPTGNTEAFF
-	TRBD1	TRBJ2-7	TRBV6-5	TGTGCCAGCAGTTCCGGACAGGGGAGGTACGAGCAGTACTTC	CASSSGQGRYEQYF
-	-	TRBJ1-3	TRBV7-2	TGTGCCAGCAGCCGGGGTGCGGGTGGACGAGGTGGAAACACCATATATTTT	CASSRGAGGRGGNTIYF
-	TRBD1	TRBJ1-1	TRBV7-8	TGTGCCAGCAGCTTCTTCGACAGGGTGAACACTGAAGCTTTCTTT	CASSFFDRVNTEAFF
-	TRBD1	TRBJ2-7	TRBV28	TGTGCCAGCAGTCGTCCGGGACAGGGGTCCCACGAGCAGTACTTC	CASSRPGQGSHEQYF
-	-	TRBJ1-1	TRBV10-3	TGTGCCATCAGTAACAGGGAGAACACTGAAGCTTTCTTT	CAISNRENTEAFF
few	-	TRBJ1-5	TRBV6-5	TGTGCCAGCAGTCAAACAGGGAGCAATCAGCCCCAGCATTTT	CASSQTGSNQPQHF
-	-	TRBJ2-7	TRBV5-1	TGCGCCAGCAGCCCGAGGGGGGGGGCGAGCTCCTACGAGCAGTACTTC	CASSPRGGASSYEQYF
-	-	TRBJ1-5	TRBV6-5	TGTGCCAGCAGTTACTCTTTCACGGAGAATCAGCCCCAGCATTTT	CASSYSFTENQPQHF
-	TRBD2	TRBJ2-2	TRBV4-2	TGTGCCAGCAGCGTCCACGGCGGGGGAAACACCGGGGAGCTGTTTTTT	CASSVHGGGNTGELFF
-	TRBD1	TRBJ2-7	TRBV28	TGTGCCAGCAGGACCGGGACAGGTGACTACGAGCAGTACTTC	CASRTGTGDYEQYF
-	-	TRBJ2-7	TRBV27	TGTGCCAGCCGGACTGTGGGGTTCTACGAGCAGTACTTC	CASRTVGFYEQYF
-	-	TRBJ1-4	TRBV7-2	TGTGCCAGCAGCTTACCGTTGGGGGGAACGTTGTTCCCGAGGGAAAAACTGTTTTTT	CASSLPLGGTLFPREKLFF
-	TRBD1	TRBJ1-6	TRBV6-5	TGTGCCAGCAGTTACTCAGGGGGCTTAGGAAATTCACCCCTCCACTTT	CASSYSGGLGNSPLHF
-	TRBD1	TRBJ1-3	TRBV15	TGTGCCACCAGCAGAGGGGGACAGGTCGGAAACACCATATATTTT	CATSRGGQVGNTIYF
-	TRBD2	TRBJ2-5	TRBV7-9	TGTGCCAGCAGCTCCGGGACTAGCGGGGGGCCCGTCCAAGAGACCCAGTACTTC	CASSSGTSGGPVQETQYF
-	-	TRBJ2-1	TRBV28	TGTGCCAGCAGTTCAGACTCAAGCTCCTACAATGAGCAGTTCTTC	CASSSDSSSYNEQFF
-	TRBD1	TRBJ1-2	TRBV29-1	TGCAGCGTTGACCATTCGGAGGGACAGCAGAACTATGGCTACACCTTC	CSVDHSEGQQNYGYTF
-	TRBD1	TRBJ1-1	TRBV18	TGTGCCAGCTCGCCGCAACAGGGGGCGTTCACTGAAGCTTTCTTT	CASSPQQGAFTEAFF
-	TRBD1	TRBJ1-1	TRBV28	TGTGCCAGCAAGCACAGGGGATCTCCCACTGAAGCTTTCTTT	CASKHRGSPTEAFF
-	-	TRBJ1-1	TRBV3-1/TRBV3-2	TGTGCCAGCAGCCAAGATGGTGCGGGGAAAACTGAAGCTTTCTTT	CASSQDGAGKTEAFF
-	TRBD1	TRBJ1-5	TRBV3-1/TRBV3-2	TGTGCCAGCAGCCCGACAGGGGGCGCCGGTCAGCCCCAGCATTTT	CASSPTGGAGQPQHF
-	TRBD2	TRBJ2-1	TRBV11-2	TGTGCCAGCAGCTCCGGACTAGCGGGATCGCAGTTCTTC	CASSSGLAGSQFF
-	-	TRBJ1-2	TRBV12-5	TGTGCTAGTGGTTTGGAACTGGGGCAGGTTGACTATGGCTACACCTTC	CASGLELGQVDYGYTF
-	-	TRBJ1-5	TRBV5-8	TGTGCCAGCAGCTTGATTAGCACAGGTAATCAGCCCCAGCATTTT	CASSLISTGNQPQHF
-	-	TRBJ2-7	TRBV7-9	TGTGCCAGCAGCCCCCCGGGAACCCCCTACGAGCAGTACTTC	CASSPPGTPYEQYF
-	TRBD1	TRBJ1-2	TRBV2	TGTGCCAGCAGTGAGAAACAGGGGAATTATGGCTACACCTTC	CASSEKQGNYGYTF
-	-	TRBJ2-7	TRBV6-5	TGTGCCAGCAGTTACTCGTCAACCAGGGTCGGCGAGCAGTACTTC	CASSYSSTRVGEQYF
once	-	TRBJ1-1	TRBV3-1/TRBV3-2	TGTGCCAGCAGAAATGGGGCCTCGAACACTGAAGCTTTCTTT	CASRNGASNTEAFF
once	-	TRBJ2-6	TRBV4-1	TGCGCCAGCAGCCCCGACCCAACAGGTCCCTCTGGGGCCAACGTCCTGACTTTC	CASSPDPTGPSGANVLTF